This T cell receptor beta chain was captured by sequencing in a study of beta chain features in type 1 diabetes. The germline CDR1 and CDR2 sequences are MGHDK and SYGVNS. The CDR3 covers 16 residues. J was trimmed by 3 bases and V by 5 bases; bases with no gene match: 10. The authors reverse transcribed all of the isolated RNA, so sequencing captured expressed TCRB transcripts. Assay used: immunoSEQ multiplex PCR; TCRdb lists only in-frame clones, some missing. The sample comprises about 370,000 clones, about 10% of which are singletons, and 0.6% rests with the top ten. As concerns this clone: Antigen unknown.

One heparinised draw of blood, averaging about 116 mL, came from each donor. Study-wide points: Lower insertion and higher deletion counts appeared at VDJ junctions in type 1 diabetes patients. For Type 1 diabetes patients, all four CD4+ subsets carried TCRB CDR3s that were moderately but significantly shorter.

This TCR derives from a young man with type 1 diabetes. This rearrangement joins TRBV25-1 to TRBJ2-7, with 10 bases lining up with TRBD2. Sequenced material: central memory CD4+ T cells from blood. Written as DNA, the CDR3 is TGTGCCAGCAGTTCCCCCTCCAGCGGGAGGGGCTACGAGCAGTACTTC. Its translation is CASSSPSSGRGYEQYF.